The text below deals with one T cell receptor (beta chain). These data are taken from a study of blood T cell repertoires in COVID-19. Background on the study: Researchers got acute and convalescent COVID-19 samples from the United States, Italy and Spain. Sources were T cells, B-cell-depleted T cells, or PBMCs; the material itself was cDNA or gDNA.

This CDR3 is built from 14 residues. Trimming shortened V by 4 bases and J by 1 base, and 7 bases separated the two germline ends. CDR1 and CDR2 (germline): SGHVS, FQNEAQ. Per the study methods: Estimated nucleated cell counts came from reference gene primer amplification. The method was immunoSEQ multiplex PCR; TCRdb's version includes in-frame clones alone and lacks a portion of them. V, J and clone size were drawn from that table, and D and trimming were deduced from the DNA. The top ten hold roughly 30% of the sample, which has over 15,000 clones, 80% to 90% seen once. Sequencing was carried out using peripheral blood. The rearrangement uses TRBV7-8 and TRBJ2-2; perhaps TRBD2 as D (5 bases). This sequence originates from a man aged 70 or older in a cohort sampled during active COVID-19. The CDR3 coding sequence is TGTGCCAGCAGCTCTACTAGGAACACCGGGGAGCTGTTTTTT. Its translation: CASSSTRNTGELFF.